This T cell receptor (beta chain) was found in a study of blood T cell repertoires in COVID-19. Per germline, CDR1 SQVTM and CDR2 ANQGSEA. The CDR3 runs 15 residues. Trimming removed 6 bases from V and 3 bases from J; junction bases left unmatched: 7. Sequencing was performed with immunoSEQ multiplex PCR; in TCRdb, only in-frame clones are kept and a portion is missing. The sample contains 310,000 or so clones, approximately 90% of which appear only once. The chain joins TRBV29-1 to TRBJ1-3; TRBD1 agrees at 11 bases. Sample: PBMCs or T cells enriched from blood (not recorded which). This clonotype originated in a woman in her late teens or twenties who had recovered from COVID-19. CDR3 sequence reads: CSVWTGGQNGNTIYF. Written as DNA, the CDR3 is TGCAGCGTGTGGACAGGGGGCCAGAATGGAAACACCATATATTTT.